This TCR beta chain was observed in a study of shared clonotypes between healthy human individuals. The table came from immunoSEQ multiplex PCR; TCRdb's copy has only in-frame clones and leaves some out. In the table there are about 2,500,000 clones, over 85% of which are singletons. Germline V gene sequence: CDR1 SGHNT, CDR2 YYREEE (reference sequence). There are 14 residues in the CDR3. The germline V and J ends were trimmed by 4 bases and 0 bases, with 10 bases remaining between them. Material: naive CD4+ T cells sorted from blood. This sample's subset: CD45RA+ positively selected. The rearrangement links TRBV5-4 to TRBJ1-1; D unclear. The sequence came from a man between 18 and 35 years old in good health. The CDR3 spells CASSPGPLNTEAFF. The CDR3 nucleotides are TGTGCCAGCAGCCCCGGCCCTTTGAACACTGAAGCTTTCTTT.